This TCR beta chain was recorded in a study of T-cell memory formation after mild COVID-19. A single record per CDR3 protein comes from TCRdb applying MiXCR to the 5' RACE reads. In the table there are a few hundred thousand distinct CDR3 sequences, approximately 15% of which are singletons. V was pared by 5 bases and J by 3 bases, with 17 bases between. Per the germline V gene, CDR1 is MNHNY and CDR2 is SVGAGI (reference sequence). There are 17 residues in the CDR3. The clonotype was recovered from a man between 18 and 35 years old who had mild COVID-19 (a few samples of this study predate the infection). Cell type and time point are not known. V and J are TRBV6-6 and TRBJ1-6; D remains unclear. Sequenced material: PBMCs or a T cell subset sorted from them (not recorded which). The CDR3 nucleotides read TGTGCCAGCAGTGGGTACAGCCGCCGCGGCTATAATTCACCCCTCCACTTT. Translated, it gives CASSGYSRRGYNSPLHF.